This T cell receptor beta chain comes out of a study of cytomegalovirus exposure and HLA in healthy donors. This clone showed up just once. The V gene lost 1 base and the J gene lost 5 bases, with 14 bases spanning the gap. Germline CDR1 and CDR2: SSHAT and FNYEAQ (reference sequence). The CDR3 runs to 15 residues. The PCR contained 60 Vbeta and 13 Jbeta primers. Sequencing used immunoSEQ multiplex PCR; TCRdb keeps in-frame clones, though not all of them. This table has about 160,000 clones, 70% to 80% appearing once. The sample consisted of PBMCs. V and J are TRBV7-7 and TRBJ2-5; a possible D gene is TRBD1 (5 bases). The origin of this receptor is a man between 18 and 35 years old in good health and CMV-seropositive. Here the CDR3 reads CASSLVETKGETQYF. The CDR3 DNA follows: TGTGCCAGCAGCTTAGTGGAGACCAAGGGGGAGACCCAGTACTTC.